This is a list of T cell receptor beta chains from one sample in a study of identical twins. One entry per CDR3 protein results from TCRdb running MiXCR on the 5' RACE reads. Of hundreds of thousands of distinct CDR3 sequences listed, about 9.4% were seen once; the top ten hold approximately 0.96%. The sample was also linked to a second study, of yellow fever vaccine responses in identical twins.

Sequencing was carried out using PBMCs. Receptors were obtained from a woman between 18 and 29 years old in good health. CDR3s include the opening cysteine and the closing phenylalanine or tryptophan. The D gene is left open where the match is weak. Expanded clones are given a class, and other clones once, few, many or no size at all.

>TRBJ1-2|.|few|TRBV5-1
TGCGCCAGCAGCTTGCAACCAGGTCTCTATGGCTACACCTTC
CASSLQPGLYGYTF
>TRBJ2-2|TRBD1|few|TRBV12-3/TRBV12-4
TGTGCCAGCAGTTTGAGAACAGGGGACGCCGGGGAGCTGTTTTTT
CASSLRTGDAGELFF
>TRBJ1-1|.|many|TRBV20-1
TGCAGTGCTAGAGATCCTGGACAGTCGAACACTGAAGCTTTCTTT
CSARDPGQSNTEAFF
>TRBJ2-1|TRBD2|few|TRBV5-1
TGCGCCAGCAGCTTTCTTCGGGCAGCAGGGACTAGCGGGGACCTGAACTACAATGAGCAGTTCTTC
CASSFLRAAGTSGDLNYNEQFF
>TRBJ2-3|.|.|TRBV28
TGTGCCAGCAATGACGGGAGAAGGGCAGATACGCAGTATTTT
CASNDGRRADTQYF
>TRBJ2-3|.|.|TRBV28
TGTGCCAGCAGTTTAGGTTTTGAGGACACAGATACGCAGTATTTT
CASSLGFEDTDTQYF
>TRBJ2-7|TRBD1|few|TRBV7-2
TGTGCCAGCAGTGCCCGGGACAGGAGGCATGAGCAGTACTTC
CASSARDRRHEQYF
>TRBJ1-5|TRBD1|.|TRBV4-1
TGCGCCAGCAGCCAAGAGGACAGGGGTAACAATCAGCCCCAGCATTTT
CASSQEDRGNNQPQHF
>TRBJ2-7|.|many|TRBV4-3
TGCGCCAGCAGCCAAGATCTTGGCCAGGGTACTAGGGAGCAGTACTTC
CASSQDLGQGTREQYF
>TRBJ2-1|TRBD1|.|TRBV19
TGTGCCAGTAGTCTCTCCGCGACAGGGATCCGGCCGGGATCCTACAATGAGCAGTTCTTC
CASSLSATGIRPGSYNEQFF
>TRBJ2-1|TRBD2|.|TRBV7-9
TGTGCCAGCAGCTCACTGGGCCAGGGACTAGACAATGAGCAGTTCTTC
CASSSLGQGLDNEQFF
>TRBJ2-6|TRBD1|.|TRBV10-3
TGTGCCATGTCACCGGGACAGGGCGCTGGGGCCAACGTCCTGACTTTC
CAMSPGQGAGANVLTF
>TRBJ2-7|.|many|TRBV28
TGTGCCAGCAGTTTCCTCTACGAGCAGTACTTC
CASSFLYEQYF
>TRBJ2-1|TRBD1|.|TRBV5-1
TGCGCCAGCAGCCCAGGGACAGGGGATTATGGTGAGCAGTTCTTC
CASSPGTGDYGEQFF
>TRBJ2-1|TRBD2|.|TRBV6-5
TGTGCCAGCAGTCACTCTAGCGGGGGGGCCAGTGAGCAGTTCTTC
CASSHSSGGASEQFF
>TRBJ2-5|TRBD2|few|TRBV28
TGTGCCAGCCGGACTAGCGGGGTCGAAAAGACCCAGTACTTC
CASRTSGVEKTQYF
>TRBJ2-1|TRBD2|.|TRBV7-2
TGTGCCAGCAGCCAAAGCGGGAACTACAATGAGCAGTTCTTC
CASSQSGNYNEQFF
>TRBJ1-1|TRBD1|.|TRBV10-2
TGCGCCAGCATTTCTTTGGGGACAGGGAACACTGAAGCTTTCTTT
CASISLGTGNTEAFF
>TRBJ2-4|.|many|TRBV24-1
TGTGCCACTAAGGACGCAAAGAAAAACATTCAGTACTTC
CATKDAKKNIQYF
>TRBJ2-3|.|many|TRBV11-2
TGTGCCAGCAGCTATGACACAGATACGCAGTATTTT
CASSYDTDTQYF
>TRBJ1-5|TRBD1|few|TRBV10-2
TGCGCCAGCAGTGAGTCACGAGACAGGGGGGTTTGGGATCAGCCCCAGCATTTT
CASSESRDRGVWDQPQHF
>TRBJ1-5|.|.|TRBV6-2/TRBV6-3
TGTGCCAGCAGACCCTTGGACGGAAGCAATCAGCCCCAGCATTTT
CASRPLDGSNQPQHF
>TRBJ2-3|.|.|TRBV20-1
TGCAGTGCCTTGGGGGTCACAGATACGCAGTATTTT
CSALGVTDTQYF
>TRBJ2-4|TRBD1|.|TRBV20-1
TGCAGTGCAGTTACCACAGGGGACCCCAAAAACATTCAGTACTTC
CSAVTTGDPKNIQYF
>TRBJ2-2|TRBD1|.|TRBV5-1
TGCGCCAGCAGCTTGCAAGGACAGGAATTTTCCGGGGAGCTGTTTTTT
CASSLQGQEFSGELFF
>TRBJ2-1|.|many|TRBV12-3/TRBV12-4
TGTGCCAGCAGGAAACAGCGTGAGGCCTACAATGAGCAGTTCTTC
CASRKQREAYNEQFF
>TRBJ2-7|TRBD2|few|TRBV11-2
TGTGCCAGCAGCAATACTAGCGGTGCTACCTACGAGCAGTACTTC
CASSNTSGATYEQYF
>TRBJ1-1|.|.|TRBV19
TGTGCCAGTAGTATTGTTTGGACGGAGAACACTGAAGCTTTCTTT
CASSIVWTENTEAFF
>TRBJ2-3|TRBD1|few|TRBV6-5
TGTGCCAGCAGTTACACGGACAGGGCCACAGATACGCAGTATTTT
CASSYTDRATDTQYF
>TRBJ2-2|.|many|TRBV10-3
TGTGCCATCAGTCAAGGCTGGCGATCCGGGGAGCTGTTTTTT
CAISQGWRSGELFF
>TRBJ2-7|.|once|TRBV2
TGTGCCAGCAGTCCCGGGACGCAAACCTACGAGCAGTACTTC
CASSPGTQTYEQYF
>TRBJ1-2|.|.|TRBV4-1
TGCGCCAGCAGCCAAGATCTTGGCAGGGGAGGAAATGGCTACACCTTC
CASSQDLGRGGNGYTF
>TRBJ2-5|.|many|TRBV15
TGTGCCACCAGCGGATCGGACAGTATCTATCAAGAGACCCAGTACTTC
CATSGSDSIYQETQYF
>TRBJ2-2|.|.|TRBV3-1
TGTGCCAGCAGCCAATTACTGGGGAACACCGGGGAGCTGTTTTTT
CASSQLLGNTGELFF
>TRBJ2-7|TRBD2|few|TRBV20-1
TGCAGTGCTAGAGATCATTATGGACTAGCGGGGAGCTCCTACGAGCAGTACTTC
CSARDHYGLAGSSYEQYF
>TRBJ2-5|TRBD2|.|TRBV5-1
TGCGCCAGCAGCAAGTCACTAGCGGCGGTTGAGACCCAGTACTTC
CASSKSLAAVETQYF
>TRBJ2-7|.|many|TRBV7-9
TGTGCCAGCAGCTTTGGTGTTAAGTACGAGCAGTACTTC
CASSFGVKYEQYF
>TRBJ2-1|TRBD2|few|TRBV6-2/TRBV6-3
TGTGCCAGCAGTACAGGGACTAGCCTTTCTGAGCAGTTCTTC
CASSTGTSLSEQFF
>TRBJ2-3|TRBD1|few|TRBV28
TGTGCCAGCAGTTTGCAGACAGGGTGGGCAGATACGCAGTATTTT
CASSLQTGWADTQYF
>TRBJ2-7|TRBD1|.|TRBV20-1
TGCAGTGCTAGACGCCCCTCTATGGACAGGGACCGCTACGAGCAGTACTTC
CSARRPSMDRDRYEQYF
>TRBJ1-1|TRBD1|few|TRBV4-2
TGTGCCAGCAGCCCAACCCGGGCGGTACAGGGGGGAGCTTTCTTT
CASSPTRAVQGGAFF
>TRBJ1-2|.|.|TRBV7-9
TGTGCCAGCAGCTTACTGGACGGGGGTGGCTACACCTTC
CASSLLDGGGYTF